Presented here are 15 T cell receptor beta chains from one specimen sequenced in a study of long-term antiretroviral therapy in people with HIV. immunoSEQ v3.0 was run at survey level. Sequencing used immunoSEQ multiplex PCR; TCRdb keeps in-frame clones, though not all of them. The sample lists tens of thousands of clones; about 80% were seen once. The sequencing used unsorted PBMCs, collected 0.3 years after starting antiretroviral therapy. These receptors all come from a middle-aged man with HIV.

V is TRBV9 and J is TRBJ1-2; D is undetermined. In germline, CDR1 is SGDLS, CDR2 YYNGEE. The CDR3 totals 17 residues. Between the trimmed V and J ends, which lost 0 bases and 0 bases, there was a span of 15 bases. In DNA form, the CDR3 reads TGTGCCAGCAGCGTAGAGCGTAGAGTAACCGCTAACTATGGCTACACCTTC. Translation: CASSVERRVTANYGYTF.

The CDR3 loop reads CASSRPDPDCEQYF. Here the CDR3 DNA reads TGCGCCAGCAGCCGCCCTGACCCTGACTGCGAGCAGTACTTC. The rearrangement joins TRBV5-1 to TRBJ2-7; D remains unclear. Looked up from germline, CDR1 is SGHRS and CDR2 is YFSETQ. CDR3 length: 14 residues. Deletions cut 4 bases from V and 6 bases from J, with 17 bases between.

This clone was detected once. The CDR3 reads CASSLATSGRESNQPQHF. The CDR3 region has the DNA TGTGCCAGCAGCTTAGCTACGAGCGGGAGGGAAAGCAATCAGCCCCAGCATTTT. This sequence joins TRBV7-9 and TRBJ1-5; D not certain. The CDR3 is 18 amino acids. From germline, CDR1 is SEHNR and CDR2 FQNEAQ (reference sequence). Trimming took 0 bases from V and 1 from J, leaving 16 bases between them.

The V call is TRBV5-4, the J call TRBJ2-1; 7 bases agree with TRBD1. V shed 3 bases and J 10 bases; nucleotides not matched to a gene: 7. The CDR3 runs to 13 residues. The germline V gene has CDR1 SGHNT and CDR2 YYREEE (reference sequence). CDR3 DNA: TGTGCCAGCAGCTACGGGACAGCTGACGAGCAGTTCTTC. It is translated as CASSYGTADEQFF. Variable domain in full (rest from reference TRBV5-4 and TRBJ2-1): ETGVTQSPTHLIKTRGQQVTLRCSSQSGHNTVSWYQQALGQGPQFIFQYYREEENGRGNFPPRFSGLQFPNYSSELNVNALELDDSALYLCASSYGTADEQFFGPGTRLTVL.

This chain joins TRBV30 and TRBJ2-7, with 8 bases matching TRBD1. The CDR3 is 14 amino acids. V lost 4 bases, J lost 8 bases, and 13 bases stayed unmatched. Germline assignment: CDR1 GTSNPN and CDR2 SVGIG (reference sequence). The CDR3 region has the DNA TGTGCCTGGAACGCCGGGACAGGATTATTGCAGCAGTACTTC. This codes for CAWNAGTGLLQQYF.

J is TRBJ1-2 and V is TRBV7-2, with D possibly TRBD1 on 5 matching bases. Trimming took 5 bases from V and 4 from J, leaving 20 bases between them. Per the germline V gene, CDR1 is SGHTA and CDR2 is FQGNSA. The CDR3 has 16 residues. The DNA for the CDR3 is TGTGCCAGCAGCCCAGATCAAGGGGCCCCCTTCTATGGCTACACCTTC. Protein sequence: CASSPDQGAPFYGYTF.

The chain employs TRBV28 and TRBJ1-5; D unresolved. In germline, CDR1 is MDHEN, CDR2 SYDVKM. This CDR3 is 15 amino acids long. V gave up 5 bases and J gave up 6 bases, with 17 bases separating them. The CDR3 loop reads CASSNALLRGQPQHF. The CDR3 nucleotides are TGTGCCAGCAGTAACGCCCTACTGCGAGGTCAGCCCCAGCATTTT.

The V and J genes are TRBV10-3 and TRBJ1-5; perhaps TRBD1 as D (5 bases). The CDR3 contains 15 residues. CDR1 and CDR2 (germline): ENHRY, SYGVKD. V was clipped by 6 bases and J by 4 bases, with 16 bases between them. The CDR3 region is CAISSGQGGNQPQHF. CDR3 in DNA: TGTGCCATCAGCTCTGGGCAGGGAGGGAATCAGCCCCAGCATTTT.

This sequence joins TRBV27 and TRBJ2-1; D not resolved. The CDR3 is made up of 14 amino acids. From germline, CDR1 is MNHEY and CDR2 SMNVEV (reference sequence). The V gene lost 5 bases and the J gene lost 2 bases, with 10 bases spanning the gap. CDR3 residues: CASSPGRAYNEQFF. The CDR3 DNA reads as TGTGCCAGCAGTCCCGGACGGGCCTACAATGAGCAGTTCTTC.

This clone came up once. The gene calls are TRBV12-5 and TRBJ1-2; 7 nucleotides line up with TRBD1. The CDR3 length is 19 residues. Losses at the gene ends were 3 bases for V and 3 bases for J; bases not matched to a gene: 19. Germline loops: CDR1 LGHNT, CDR2 FRNRAP. In nucleotides, the CDR3 is TGTGCTAGTGGTTTCTCTAACCCCCTTGACAGGGAATGGGACTATGGCTACACCTTC. Translation: CASGFSNPLDREWDYGYTF.

The V and J genes are TRBV9 and TRBJ2-7, with D perhaps TRBD1 (6 bases). Trimming removed 1 base from V and 7 bases from J, with 9 bases in between. The CDR3 sequence is 12 residues long. Looked up from germline, CDR1 is SGDLS and CDR2 is YYNGEE. CDR3 coding DNA: TGTGCCAGCAGCGTAAGAGGGGGAGAGCAGTACTTC. As protein: CASSVRGGEQYF.

This chain links TRBV9 with TRBJ2-3; D possibly corresponds to TRBD1 (6 bases). Trimming removed 1 base at V and 1 base at J, with 10 bases between. The germline V gene has CDR1 SGDLS and CDR2 YYNGEE. This CDR3 spans 15 amino acids. The CDR3, as DNA: TGTGCCAGCAGCGTACAGGGGAGAGGCACAGATACGCAGTATTTT. Translating gives CASSVQGRGTDTQYF.

The chain links TRBV7-2 to TRBJ1-5, with no clear D. The CDR3 is 13 amino acids. Germline lookup yields CDR1 SGHTA and CDR2 FQGNSA. V was shortened by 1 base and J by 0 bases, with 1 base between the two germline ends. For the CDR3, the DNA is TGTGCCAGCAGCTTAGATAGCAATCAGCCCCAGCATTTT. This translates into CASSLDSNQPQHF.

The genes are TRBV28 and TRBJ1-2; D is uncertain. Germline CDR1 is MDHEN and CDR2 is SYDVKM. CDR3 length: 14 residues. The ends were cut back, 6 bases at V and 8 bases at J, with 19 bases in the middle. The DNA of the CDR3 is TGTGCCAGCAGAGTCCGTAGTATATTCACGGGCTACACCTTC. This gives the protein CASRVRSIFTGYTF.

This clone was detected only a few times. The V call is TRBV19, the J call TRBJ1-4; D is perhaps TRBD1 (6 bases). V was trimmed by 5 bases and J by 12 bases, leaving 22 bases between them. Looked up from germline, CDR1 is LNHDA and CDR2 is SQIVND (reference sequence). CDR3 length: 15 amino acids. The CDR3 nucleotides read TGTGCCAGTAGTCCCCCGGGGGCCGGTAATGGGGAACTGTTTTTT. Protein sequence: CASSPPGAGNGELFF.